Below, 32 T cell receptor beta chains from the same sample are listed, as sequenced in a study of blood T cell repertoires in COVID-19. Profiled with immunoSEQ multiplex PCR; TCRdb holds only in-frame clones, not every one. The sample lists 300,000 to 400,000 clones, 88% occurring once. Sample: peripheral blood. Receptors originate from a woman in her sixties or seventies with COVID-19, enrolled during active disease.

V and J are TRBV7-8 and TRBJ1-2, with D maybe TRBD1 (5 bases). Germline loops: CDR1 SGHVS, CDR2 FQNEAQ. V lost 0 bases to trimming and J lost 4 bases, with 15 bases between them. The CDR3 loop spans 16 amino acids. CDR3 residues: CASSLAGQGRGYGYTF. In DNA, the CDR3 is TGTGCCAGCAGCTTAGCGGGGCAGGGAAGGGGCTATGGCTACACCTTC.

The chain couples TRBV28 to TRBJ1-1, with 11 positions matching TRBD1. Trimming removed 6 bases from V and 4 bases from J; junction bases left unmatched: 1. This CDR3 has 13 amino acids. Germline CDR1 and CDR2: MDHEN and SYDVKM. In nucleotides, the CDR3 is TGTGCCAGCAGGGGACAGGGGGGCACTGAAGCTTTCTTT. Its protein is CASRGQGGTEAFF.

The chain links TRBV5-6 to TRBJ2-1; D may be TRBD2 (5 bases). CDR3 length: 13 residues. CDR1 is SGHDT, CDR2 YYEEEE, per germline. Trimming pared 1 base from V and 6 bases from J, leaving 8 bases between. CDR3 coding DNA: TGTGCCAGCAGCTTGCTTGGGAGCAATGAGCAGTTCTTC. Translation: CASSLLGSNEQFF.

V gene TRBV11-2 combines with J gene TRBJ1-1; D uncertain. V lost 5 bases and J 3 bases, leaving 13 bases between the germline ends. Germline CDR1 reads SGHAT; CDR2 reads FQNNGV. The CDR3 sequence is 14 residues long. CDR3 nucleotide sequence: TGTGCCAGCAGCCCCCGACTGTGGGACACTGAAGCTTTCTTT. Its translation is CASSPRLWDTEAFF.

This sequence joins TRBV6-4 and TRBJ2-7; perhaps TRBD2 as D (5 bases). V was trimmed by 8 bases and J by 0 bases, leaving 14 bases between them. Germline values: CDR1 MRHNA, CDR2 SNTAGT. The CDR3 runs to 14 residues. DNA for the CDR3: TGTGCCAGCCGACCCCGGGGTCACTCCTACGAGCAGTACTTC. Translating it yields CASRPRGHSYEQYF.

The genes are TRBV3-1 (or the pseudogene TRBV3-2) and TRBJ2-1, with 7 bases identical to TRBD1. This CDR3 has 15 residues. V shed 2 bases and J 3 bases; nucleotides not matched to a gene: 4. Germline V gene sequence: CDR1 LGHDT, CDR2 YNNKEL (reference sequence). This chain's CDR3 is CASSQSRDSYNEQFF. The CDR3 DNA is TGTGCCAGCAGCCAATCCCGGGACAGCTACAATGAGCAGTTCTTC.

The rearrangement uses TRBV29-1 and TRBJ1-1; TRBD1 matches 11 bases. CDR1 SQVTM and CDR2 ANQGSEA come from the germline V gene. J was trimmed by 10 bases and V by 4 bases; bases with no gene match: 2. CDR3 length: 11 amino acids. CDR3 nucleotides: TGCAGCGTTGGGGGACAGGGGGTAGCTTTCTTT. Encoded protein: CSVGGQGVAFF.

The rearrangement links TRBV7-9 to TRBJ2-7; 7 bases are shared with TRBD2. J was trimmed by 5 bases and V by 4 bases; bases with no gene match: 2. Germline-derived CDR1 and CDR2 are SEHNR and FQNEAQ (reference sequence). The CDR3 extends over 12 amino acids. CDR3 in amino acids: CASSSRGDEQYF. The CDR3 nucleotides read TGTGCCAGCAGCTCCCGGGGGGACGAGCAGTACTTC. Filled out from reference TRBV7-9 and TRBJ2-7, the complete variable domain reads DTGVSQNPRHKITKRGQNVTFRCDPISEHNRLYWYRQTLGQGPEFLTYFQNEAQLEKSRLLSDRFSAERPKGSFSTLEIQRTEQGDSAMYLCASSSRGDEQYFGPGTRLTVT.

The chain has TRBV18 and TRBJ2-7; 10 nucleotides line up with TRBD1. CDR1 is KGHSH, CDR2 LQKENI, per germline. The CDR3 runs to 17 residues. V lost 5 bases, J lost 1 base, and 11 bases stayed unmatched. The CDR3 DNA sequence: TGTGCCAGCTCAGCAACCGGGACAGGGGTCCTATCCTACGAGCAGTACTTC. This translates into CASSATGTGVLSYEQYF.

On this clone: Within the sample, other DNA sequences also encode this same CDR3. The chain combines TRBV24-1 with TRBJ1-2; D remains ambiguous. CDR1 is KGHDR, CDR2 SFDVKD, per germline. V was shortened by 1 base and J by 8 bases, with 4 bases between the two germline ends. The CDR3 runs to 11 residues. For the CDR3, the DNA is TGTGCCACCAGTGATTTCTCGGGCTACACCTTC. Amino acids: CATSDFSGYTF.

Points on this clone: Within the sample, other DNA sequences also encode this same CDR3. This chain connects TRBV7-2 to TRBJ2-7; D might be TRBD2 (6 bases). With 1 base removed from V and 0 bases from J, the gap between germline ends came to 7 bases. CDR3 length equals 14 residues. Germline V lookup: CDR1 SGHTA, CDR2 FQGNSA. CDR3 loop: CASSLGRGSYEQYF. The CDR3, as DNA: TGTGCCAGCAGCTTAGGGCGGGGCTCCTACGAGCAGTACTTC. The full variable domain, with the rest looked up from reference TRBV7-2 and TRBJ2-7, is GAGVSQSPSNKVTEKGKDVELRCDPISGHTALYWYRQSLGQGLEFLIYFQGNSAPDKSGLPSDRFSAERTGGSVSTLTIQRTQQEDSAVYLCASSLGRGSYEQYFGPGTRLTVT.

The chain combines TRBV12-3 or TRBV12-4 with TRBJ1-2, with a weak D call TRBD1 (6 bases). V lost 2 bases and J lost 8, with 12 bases in between. The CDR3 loop spans 13 amino acids. The CDR3 bases are TGTGCCAGCAGTTTACAGGGGAGGGAAGGCTACACCTTC. It encodes CASSLQGREGYTF.

The chain is built from TRBV5-5 and TRBJ2-7; 8 bases align to TRBD1. This CDR3 has 14 amino acids. The germline gives CDR1 SGHKS, CDR2 YYEKEE (reference sequence). Trimming removed 3 bases from V and 5 bases from J; junction bases left unmatched: 7. CDR3: CASSSLGQGNEQYF. The CDR3 coding sequence is TGTGCCAGCAGCTCGCTTGGACAGGGTAACGAGCAGTACTTC.

J is TRBJ1-6 and V is TRBV30; 9 bases are a match to TRBD1. CDR3 size: 14 residues. Germline trimming cut 2 bases from V and 9 bases from J; bases unmatched to any gene: 5. Per germline, CDR1 GTSNPN and CDR2 SVGIG (reference sequence). CDR3 DNA: TGTGCCTGGAGTCCTGGGACAGGGATTTCACCCCTCCACTTT. It encodes CAWSPGTGISPLHF.

This chain connects TRBV5-4 to TRBJ2-3; 13 bases are a match to TRBD2. The CDR3 contains 18 residues. Germline assignment: CDR1 SGHNT and CDR2 YYREEE (reference sequence). J gave up 1 base and V 1 base, and 6 bases lay outside the gene matches. DNA of the CDR3: TGTGCCAGCAGCTTGAAACTAGCGGGGGGGCCCGGCACAGATACGCAGTATTTT. This gives the protein CASSLKLAGGPGTDTQYF. The complete variable domain, with remaining parts taken from reference TRBV5-4 and TRBJ2-3, reads ETGVTQSPTHLIKTRGQQVTLRCSSQSGHNTVSWYQQALGQGPQFIFQYYREEENGRGNFPPRFSGLQFPNYSSELNVNALELDDSALYLCASSLKLAGGPGTDTQYFGPGTRLTVL.

The CDR3 protein is CASSPPGEGGYTF. DNA for the CDR3: TGTGCCAGCTCACCACCAGGGGAGGGTGGCTACACCTTC. The rearrangement joins TRBV18 to TRBJ1-2; tentatively, D is TRBD1 (5 bases). The germline gives CDR1 KGHSH, CDR2 LQKENI. With 0 bases removed from V and 7 bases from J, the gap between germline ends came to 9 bases. The CDR3 loop spans 13 amino acids.

This clone has a single count. The chain is built from TRBV20-1 and TRBJ1-4; D gene uncertain. Germline-derived CDR1 and CDR2 are DFQATT and SNEGSKA (reference sequence). V lost 3 bases and J 7 bases, leaving 18 bases between the germline ends. The length of the CDR3 is 15 residues. The CDR3 sequence: CSASGVSGSGEKLFF. The CDR3 DNA reads TGCAGTGCTAGTGGGGTCTCGGGGTCAGGTGAAAAACTGTTTTTT.

This clone has just one count. V gene TRBV2 combines with J gene TRBJ2-7; D call uncertain. Germline CDR1 SNHLY, CDR2 FYNNEI. This CDR3 has 13 residues. Deletions cut 2 bases from V and 6 bases from J, with 11 bases between. CDR3 sequence: CASSEIMSSEQYF. The CDR3 DNA is TGTGCCAGCAGTGAAATTATGTCGTCCGAGCAGTACTTC.

This clone appeared a single time. Other DNA sequences in the sample encode the same CDR3. The chain joins TRBV20-1 to TRBJ2-5, with D unclear. The CDR3 spans 10 residues. The V gene lost 3 bases and the J gene lost 4 bases, with 3 bases spanning the gap. Germline CDR1 DFQATT, CDR2 SNEGSKA (reference sequence). CDR3 nucleotides: TGCAGTGCTAGCGGAGAGACCCAGTACTTC. Protein product: CSASGETQYF.

For the CDR3, the DNA is TGTGCCAGCAGACCTTCCGGACAGGGGAAGAACACTGAAGCTTTCTTT. Its protein is CASRPSGQGKNTEAFF. The rearrangement joins TRBV6-2 or TRBV6-3 to TRBJ1-1, with 9 positions matching TRBD1. V trimming: 6 bases; J trimming: 1 base; junction bases outside the gene matches: 9. Germline V lookup: CDR1 MNHEY, CDR2 SVGEGT. This CDR3 has 16 residues.

About this clone itself: One end of the junction fails to match germline, which may point to a read error. This chain connects TRBV3-1 (or the pseudogene TRBV3-2) to TRBJ1-2; no clear D. Germline CDR1 reads LGHDT; CDR2 reads YNNKEL (reference sequence). CDR3 length: 12 residues. The CDR3 loop reads CASSPTTHPMAF. DNA of the CDR3: TGTGCCAGCAGCCCGACTACCCACCCCATGGCCTTC.

The rearrangement links TRBV5-4 to TRBJ2-3; TRBD2 matches at 8 bases. Germline V CDR1 and CDR2: SGHNT, YYREEE (reference sequence). The CDR3 totals 15 residues. V dropped 1 base and J dropped 15; count of bases not matched to a gene: 16. CDR3 sequence: CASSLWGTSGASGYF. The CDR3 nucleotides read TGTGCCAGCAGCTTGTGGGGAACTAGCGGTGCTTCGGGTTATTTT.

J is TRBJ2-5 and V is TRBV12-3 or TRBV12-4; D might be TRBD1 (5 bases). Trimming removed 6 bases at V and 1 base at J, with 9 bases between. The length of the CDR3 is 13 residues. CDR3 bases: TGTGCCAGCAGGAACAGGTTCCAAGAGACCCAGTACTTC. Protein: CASRNRFQETQYF.

The V gene is TRBV5-1, the J gene TRBJ2-2; 7 bases fit TRBD2. The V gene end was trimmed by 5 bases and the J gene end by 6 bases; junction bases not matched to a gene: 7. Germline loops: CDR1 SGHRS, CDR2 YFSETQ. The length of the CDR3 is 14 residues. CDR3 nucleotide sequence: TGCGCCAGCAGAAGCGCGGGGGTAGCCGGGGAGCTGTTTTTT. Amino acids: CASRSAGVAGELFF.

The CDR3 region has the DNA TGTGCCAGCGGCGCCGGGACAAAAAATCAGCCCCAGCATTTT. This codes for CASGAGTKNQPQHF. V and J are TRBV28 and TRBJ1-5; maybe TRBD1 (6 bases). Germline-derived CDR1 and CDR2 are MDHEN and SYDVKM. The CDR3 length is 14 residues. The V end lost 8 bases, the J end lost 4 bases, and 15 bases lay between the germline ends.

J is TRBJ1-2 and V is TRBV12-5; 12 nucleotides align to TRBD1. Trimming removed 7 bases from V and 6 bases from J; junction bases left unmatched: 12. The CDR3 is made up of 16 amino acids. Germline values: CDR1 LGHNT, CDR2 FRNRAP. The CDR3 sequence is CASAFTGQGASNGYTF. CDR3 nucleotide sequence: TGTGCTAGTGCCTTTACGGGACAGGGGGCGAGTAATGGCTACACCTTC. The whole variable domain, filled in from reference TRBV12-5 and TRBJ1-2, reads DARVTQTPRHKVTEMGQEVTMRCQPILGHNTVFWYRQTMMQGLELLAYFRNRAPLDDSGMPKDRFSAEMPDATLATLKIQPSEPRDSAVYFCASAFTGQGASNGYTFGSGTRLTVV.

The chain recombines TRBV19 with TRBJ1-4; a possible D gene is TRBD1 (6 bases). Germline assignment: CDR1 LNHDA and CDR2 SQIVND (reference sequence). The V end was cut by 7 bases, the J end by 12 bases, with 27 bases between. The CDR3 sequence is 16 residues long. CDR3 nucleotides: TGTGCCAGTACCCCAGGCGGGGGAGGGACACCTCCCCAACTGTTTTTT. Its translation is CASTPGGGGTPPQLFF.

This clone was counted a single time. The gene calls are TRBV12-3 or TRBV12-4 and TRBJ2-7; 7 bases align to TRBD2. The ends lost 4 bases at V and 3 bases at J; junction bases unmatched: 3. This CDR3 has 13 amino acids. CDR3 in amino acids: CASSYGGGYEQYF. The CDR3 DNA reads as TGTGCCAGCAGTTATGGGGGGGGCTACGAGCAGTACTTC.

The chain links TRBV27 to TRBJ1-5; D uncertain. V was cut by 8 bases and J by 9 bases, with 14 bases left in between. CDR1 and CDR2 from the germline V gene are MNHEY and SMNVEV (reference sequence). The CDR3 contains 12 residues. For the CDR3, the DNA is TGTGCCAGCGGTGAGGTATTGGGGCCCCAGCATTTT. Its protein is CASGEVLGPQHF.

The chain joins TRBV11-2 to TRBJ2-3, with 7 positions matching TRBD2. Trimming at V came to 7 bases and at J to 2 bases, leaving 3 bases not matched to a gene. CDR1 is SGHAT and CDR2 is FQNNGV in the germline V gene. The CDR3 contains 13 residues. CDR3 DNA sequence: TGTGCCAGCATCGCGGGGGACACAGATACGCAGTATTTT. This encodes CASIAGDTDTQYF.

This chain uses TRBV28 with TRBJ2-7; 8 bases match TRBD2. This CDR3 comprises 16 residues. V was clipped by 4 bases and J by 5 bases; unmatched bases: 13. CDR1 MDHEN and CDR2 SYDVKM come from the germline V gene. The CDR3 DNA sequence: TGTGCCAGCAGTTCTGCATCCGGGACTAGTCATGACGAGCAGTACTTC. Protein sequence: CASSSASGTSHDEQYF.

The chain uses TRBV6-2 or TRBV6-3 and TRBJ1-1; no clear D. The CDR3 totals 14 residues. CDR1 and CDR2 (germline): MNHEY, SVGEGT. The V end was cut by 1 base, the J end by 3 bases, with 9 bases between. Written as DNA, the CDR3 is TGTGCCAGCAGTTACTATCCACAATACACTGAAGCTTTCTTT. It codes for CASSYYPQYTEAFF.